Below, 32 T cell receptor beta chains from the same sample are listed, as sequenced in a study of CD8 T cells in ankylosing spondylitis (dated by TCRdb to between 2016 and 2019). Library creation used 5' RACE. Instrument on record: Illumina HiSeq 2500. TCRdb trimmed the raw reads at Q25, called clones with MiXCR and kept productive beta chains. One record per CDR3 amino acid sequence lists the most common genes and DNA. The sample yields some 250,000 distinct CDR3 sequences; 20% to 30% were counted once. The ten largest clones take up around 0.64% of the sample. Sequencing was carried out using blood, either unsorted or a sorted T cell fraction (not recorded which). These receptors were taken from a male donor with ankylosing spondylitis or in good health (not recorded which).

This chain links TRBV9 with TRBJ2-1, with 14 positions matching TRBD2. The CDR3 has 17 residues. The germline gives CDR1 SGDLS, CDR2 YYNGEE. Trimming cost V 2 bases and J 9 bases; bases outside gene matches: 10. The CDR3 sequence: CASSVLSGTSGGSEQFF. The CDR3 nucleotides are TGTGCCAGCAGCGTCCTTTCCGGGACTAGCGGGGGAAGTGAGCAGTTCTTC.

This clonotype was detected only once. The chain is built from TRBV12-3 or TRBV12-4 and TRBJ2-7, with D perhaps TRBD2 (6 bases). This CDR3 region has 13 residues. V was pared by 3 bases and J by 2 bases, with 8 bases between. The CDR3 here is CASSFGEAYEQYF. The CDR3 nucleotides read TGTGCCAGCAGTTTCGGGGAGGCCTACGAGCAGTACTTC.

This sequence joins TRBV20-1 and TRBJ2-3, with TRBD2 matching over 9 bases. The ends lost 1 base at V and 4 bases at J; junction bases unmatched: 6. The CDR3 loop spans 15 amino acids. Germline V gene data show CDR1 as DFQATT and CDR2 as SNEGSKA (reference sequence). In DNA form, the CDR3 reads TGCAGTGCTAGAGCTCCCGGGACTAGCCCAGATACGCAGTATTTT. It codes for CSARAPGTSPDTQYF.

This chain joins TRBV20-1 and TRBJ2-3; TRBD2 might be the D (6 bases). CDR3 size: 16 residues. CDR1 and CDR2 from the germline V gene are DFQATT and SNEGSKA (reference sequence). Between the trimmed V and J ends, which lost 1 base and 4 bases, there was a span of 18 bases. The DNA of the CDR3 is TGCAGTGCTAGAGCACTGACGAGGCGGGGTGCAGATACGCAGTATTTT. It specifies CSARALTRRGADTQYF.

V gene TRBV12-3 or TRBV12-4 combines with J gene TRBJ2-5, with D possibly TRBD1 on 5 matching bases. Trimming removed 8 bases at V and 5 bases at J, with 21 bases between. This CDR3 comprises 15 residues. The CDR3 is CASLPAAGRLETQYF. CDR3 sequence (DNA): TGTGCCAGCCTTCCTGCCGCAGGGCGCTTGGAGACCCAGTACTTC.

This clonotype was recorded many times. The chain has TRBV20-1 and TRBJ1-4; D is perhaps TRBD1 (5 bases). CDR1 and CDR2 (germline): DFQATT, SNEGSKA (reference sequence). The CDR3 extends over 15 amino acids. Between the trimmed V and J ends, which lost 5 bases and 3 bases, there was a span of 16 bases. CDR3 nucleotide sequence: TGCAGTGCTGGGGGGATGGGGAAGTCTAATGAAAAACTGTTTTTT. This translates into CSAGGMGKSNEKLFF.

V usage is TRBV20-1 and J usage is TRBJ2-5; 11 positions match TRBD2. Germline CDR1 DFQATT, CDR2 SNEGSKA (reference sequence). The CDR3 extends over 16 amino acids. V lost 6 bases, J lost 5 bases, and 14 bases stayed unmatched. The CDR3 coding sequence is TGCAGTGCCACTGTGGGTAGCGGGGGGGCCGTGGAGACCCAGTACTTC. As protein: CSATVGSGGAVETQYF.

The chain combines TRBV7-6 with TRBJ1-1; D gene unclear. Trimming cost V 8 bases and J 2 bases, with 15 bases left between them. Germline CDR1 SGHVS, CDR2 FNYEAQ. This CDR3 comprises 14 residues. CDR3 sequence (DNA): TGTGCCAGCGCCCTCTTAGATTTTAACACTGAAGCTTTCTTT. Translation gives CASALLDFNTEAFF.

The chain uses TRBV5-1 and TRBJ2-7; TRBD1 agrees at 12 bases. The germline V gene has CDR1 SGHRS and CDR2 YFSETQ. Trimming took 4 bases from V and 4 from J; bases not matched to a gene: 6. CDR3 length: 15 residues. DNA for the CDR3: TGCGCCAGCAGCCACCGGGACAGGGGGCTATACGAGCAGTACTTC. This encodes CASSHRDRGLYEQYF.

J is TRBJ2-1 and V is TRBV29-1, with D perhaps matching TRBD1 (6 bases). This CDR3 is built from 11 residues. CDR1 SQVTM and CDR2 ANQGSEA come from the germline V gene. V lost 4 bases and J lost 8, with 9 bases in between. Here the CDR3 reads CSVAYRDEQFF. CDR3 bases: TGCAGCGTTGCCTACAGGGATGAGCAGTTCTTC.

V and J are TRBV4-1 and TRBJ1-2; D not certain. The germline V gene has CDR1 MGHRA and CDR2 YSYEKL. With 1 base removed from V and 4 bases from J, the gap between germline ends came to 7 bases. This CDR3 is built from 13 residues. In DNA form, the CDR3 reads TGCGCCAGCAGCCAAGGGGGATTCTATGGCTACACCTTC. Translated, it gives CASSQGGFYGYTF.

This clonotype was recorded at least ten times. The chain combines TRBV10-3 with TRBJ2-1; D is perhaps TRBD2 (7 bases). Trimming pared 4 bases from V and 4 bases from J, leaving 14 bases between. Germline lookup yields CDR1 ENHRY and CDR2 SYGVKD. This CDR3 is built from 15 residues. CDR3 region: CAISGPGGLYNEQFF. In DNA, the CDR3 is TGTGCCATCAGTGGTCCGGGGGGCCTGTACAATGAGCAGTTCTTC.

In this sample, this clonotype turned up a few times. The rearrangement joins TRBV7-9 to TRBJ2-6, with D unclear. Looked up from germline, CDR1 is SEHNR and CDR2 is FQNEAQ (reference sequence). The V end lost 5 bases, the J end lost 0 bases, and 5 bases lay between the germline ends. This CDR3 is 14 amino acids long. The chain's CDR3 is CASSASSGANVLTF. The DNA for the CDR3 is TGTGCCAGCAGCGCGAGCTCTGGGGCCAACGTCCTGACTTTC.

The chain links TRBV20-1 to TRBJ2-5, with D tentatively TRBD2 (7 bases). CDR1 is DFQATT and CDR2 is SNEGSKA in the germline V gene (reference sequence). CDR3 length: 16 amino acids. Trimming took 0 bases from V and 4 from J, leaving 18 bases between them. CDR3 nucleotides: TGCAGTGCTAGAGATCCTGGGGGGGGCTACCGAGAGACCCAGTACTTC. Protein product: CSARDPGGGYRETQYF.

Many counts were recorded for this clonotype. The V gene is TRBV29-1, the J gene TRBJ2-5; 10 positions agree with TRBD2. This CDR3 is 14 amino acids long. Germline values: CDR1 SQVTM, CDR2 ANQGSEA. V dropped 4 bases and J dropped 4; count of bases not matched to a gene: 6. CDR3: CSVGFLAGVETQYF. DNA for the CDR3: TGCAGCGTTGGATTCCTAGCGGGGGTAGAGACCCAGTACTTC.

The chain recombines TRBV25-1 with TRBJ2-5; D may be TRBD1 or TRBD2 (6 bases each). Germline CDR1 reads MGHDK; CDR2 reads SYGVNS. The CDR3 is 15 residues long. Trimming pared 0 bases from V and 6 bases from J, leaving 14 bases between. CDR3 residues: CASSEYHRGGKTQYF. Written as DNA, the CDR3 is TGTGCCAGCAGTGAATACCACCGAGGGGGGAAGACCCAGTACTTC.

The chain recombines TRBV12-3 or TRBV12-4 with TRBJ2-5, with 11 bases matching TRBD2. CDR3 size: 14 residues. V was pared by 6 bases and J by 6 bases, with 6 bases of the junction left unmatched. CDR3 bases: TGTGCCAGCAGAGTAGCGGGGGGGCCACAGACCCAGTACTTC. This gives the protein CASRVAGGPQTQYF.

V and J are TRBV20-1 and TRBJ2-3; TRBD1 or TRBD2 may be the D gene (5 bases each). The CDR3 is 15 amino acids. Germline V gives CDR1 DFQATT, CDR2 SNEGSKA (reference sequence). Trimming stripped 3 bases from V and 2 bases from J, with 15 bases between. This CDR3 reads CSASRARGPTDTQYF. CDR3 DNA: TGCAGTGCTAGTAGGGCGAGGGGCCCCACAGATACGCAGTATTTT.

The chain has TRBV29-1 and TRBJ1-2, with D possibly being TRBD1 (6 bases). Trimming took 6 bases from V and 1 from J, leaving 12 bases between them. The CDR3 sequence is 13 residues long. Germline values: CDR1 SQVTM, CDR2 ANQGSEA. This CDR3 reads CSVRTVVNYGYTF. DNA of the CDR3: TGCAGCGTACGGACAGTAGTTAACTATGGCTACACCTTC.

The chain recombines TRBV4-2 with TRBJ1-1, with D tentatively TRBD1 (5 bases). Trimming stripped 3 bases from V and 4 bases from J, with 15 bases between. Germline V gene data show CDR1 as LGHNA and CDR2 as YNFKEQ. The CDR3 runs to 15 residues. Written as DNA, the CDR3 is TGTGCCAGCAGCCAGGTATACGGGACGGCCACTGAAGCTTTCTTT. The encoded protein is CASSQVYGTATEAFF.

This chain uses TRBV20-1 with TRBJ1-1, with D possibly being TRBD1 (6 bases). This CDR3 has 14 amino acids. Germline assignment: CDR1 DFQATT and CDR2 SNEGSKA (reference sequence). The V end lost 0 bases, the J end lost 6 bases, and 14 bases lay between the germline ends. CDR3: CSARDRLGGAEAFF. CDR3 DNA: TGCAGTGCTAGAGATCGTCTCGGGGGCGCTGAAGCTTTCTTT.

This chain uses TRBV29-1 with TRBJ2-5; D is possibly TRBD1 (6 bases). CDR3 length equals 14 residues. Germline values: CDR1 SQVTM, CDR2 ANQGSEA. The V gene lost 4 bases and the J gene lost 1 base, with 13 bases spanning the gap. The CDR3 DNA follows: TGCAGCGTTGCGGGGAAGGGGGTCCAAGAGACCCAGTACTTC. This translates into CSVAGKGVQETQYF.

CDR3 amino acids: CASSVTAGSSYNEQFF. CDR3 DNA: TGTGCCAGCAGCGTCACGGCGGGGAGCTCCTACAATGAGCAGTTCTTC. The rearrangement links TRBV7-2 to TRBJ2-1; maybe TRBD2 (6 bases). The CDR3 totals 16 residues. Germline-derived CDR1 and CDR2 are SGHTA and FQGNSA. V dropped 5 bases and J dropped 0 bases, with 14 bases sitting between them. Full variable domain (missing parts from reference TRBV7-2 and TRBJ2-1): GAGVSQSPSNKVTEKGKDVELRCDPISGHTALYWYRQSLGQGLEFLIYFQGNSAPDKSGLPSDRFSAERTGGSVSTLTIQRTQQEDSAVYLCASSVTAGSSYNEQFFGPGTRLTVL.

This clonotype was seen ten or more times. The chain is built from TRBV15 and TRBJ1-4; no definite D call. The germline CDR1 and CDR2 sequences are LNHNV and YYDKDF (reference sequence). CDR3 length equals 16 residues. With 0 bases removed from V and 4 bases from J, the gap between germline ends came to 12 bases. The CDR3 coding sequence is TGTGCCACCAGCAGAGATGCCGGGTCGATTAATGAAAAACTGTTTTTT. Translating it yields CATSRDAGSINEKLFF.

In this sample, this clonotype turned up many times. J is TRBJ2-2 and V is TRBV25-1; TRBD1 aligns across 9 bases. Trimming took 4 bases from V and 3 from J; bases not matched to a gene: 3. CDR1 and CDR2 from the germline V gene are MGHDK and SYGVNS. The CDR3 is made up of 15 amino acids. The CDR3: CASSVRDRDTGELFF. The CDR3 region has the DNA TGTGCCAGCAGTGTCCGGGACAGGGACACCGGGGAGCTGTTTTTT.

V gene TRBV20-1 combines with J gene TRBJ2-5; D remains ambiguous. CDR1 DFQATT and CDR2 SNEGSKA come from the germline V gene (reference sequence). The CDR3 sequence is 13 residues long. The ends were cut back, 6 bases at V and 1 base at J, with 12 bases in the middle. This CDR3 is CSAILGIQETQYF. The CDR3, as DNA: TGCAGTGCAATCCTGGGCATCCAAGAGACCCAGTACTTC.

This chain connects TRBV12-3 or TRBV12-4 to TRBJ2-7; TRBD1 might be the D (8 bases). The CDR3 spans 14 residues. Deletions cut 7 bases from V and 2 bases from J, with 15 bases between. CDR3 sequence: CASNRGGGAYEQYF. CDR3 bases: TGTGCCAGCAACAGGGGGGGAGGGGCCTACGAGCAGTACTTC.

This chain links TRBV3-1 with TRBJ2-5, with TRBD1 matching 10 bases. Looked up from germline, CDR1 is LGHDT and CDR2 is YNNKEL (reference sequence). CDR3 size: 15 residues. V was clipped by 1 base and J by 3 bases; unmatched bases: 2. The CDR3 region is CASSQGDRGKETQYF. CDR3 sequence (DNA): TGTGCCAGCAGCCAAGGGGACAGGGGAAAAGAGACCCAGTACTTC.

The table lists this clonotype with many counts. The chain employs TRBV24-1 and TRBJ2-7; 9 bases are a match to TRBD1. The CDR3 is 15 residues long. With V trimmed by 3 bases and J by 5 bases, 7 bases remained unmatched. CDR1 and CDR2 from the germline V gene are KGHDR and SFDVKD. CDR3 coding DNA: TGTGCCACCAGTGATCACGGACAGGGGCTGGACGAGCAGTACTTC. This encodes CATSDHGQGLDEQYF.

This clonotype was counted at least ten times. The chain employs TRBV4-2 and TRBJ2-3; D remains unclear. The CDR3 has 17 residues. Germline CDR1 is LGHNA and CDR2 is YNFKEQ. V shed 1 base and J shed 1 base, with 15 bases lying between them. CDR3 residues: CASSQVWTPSGTDTQYF. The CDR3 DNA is TGTGCCAGCAGCCAAGTTTGGACCCCATCAGGCACAGATACGCAGTATTTT.

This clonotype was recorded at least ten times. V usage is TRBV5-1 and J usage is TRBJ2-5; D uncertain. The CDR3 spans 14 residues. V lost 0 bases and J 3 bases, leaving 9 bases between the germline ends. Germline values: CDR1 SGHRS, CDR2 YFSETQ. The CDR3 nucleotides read TGCGCCAGCAGCTTGGGGCGGCTGGAAGAGACCCAGTACTTC. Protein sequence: CASSLGRLEETQYF.

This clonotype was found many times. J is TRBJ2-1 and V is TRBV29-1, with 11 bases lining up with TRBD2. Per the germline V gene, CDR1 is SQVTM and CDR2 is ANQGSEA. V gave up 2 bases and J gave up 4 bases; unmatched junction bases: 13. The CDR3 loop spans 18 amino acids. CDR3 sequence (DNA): TGCAGCGTTGAACTGGGGAGATCTAGCGGGGGGCTTTACAATGAGCAGTTCTTC. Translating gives CSVELGRSSGGLYNEQFF.